The following is a T cell receptor beta chain sequence with its context. Data came from immunoSEQ multiplex PCR; TCRdb stores just in-frame clones and leaves some out. This sample has approximately 69,000 clones, with about 87% found just once. The data were obtained in a study of technical replicates of blood from a handful of donors. Germline V gives CDR1 SGHTA, CDR2 FQGNSA. V lost 6 bases, J lost 7 bases, and 16 bases stayed unmatched. This CDR3 contains 17 residues. This clonotype was sampled from a human donor in good health. Some clones in this sample may be carry-over from other donors' samples. The sequencing sample was made of PBMCs. V and J are TRBV7-2 and TRBJ2-1, with TRBD1 matching over 9 bases. The CDR3 region has the DNA TGTGCCAGCAGTCTCTACGCCGGGACAGGGAGTTTGAATGAGCAGTTCTTC. Protein product: CASSLYAGTGSLNEQFF.